These 27 T cell receptor beta chains were all obtained from the same sample, sequenced in a study of blood T cell repertoires in COVID-19 (dated by TCRdb to 2020 to 2022). Library construction relied on the immunoSEQ multiplex PCR assay. TCRdb holds this immuneACCESS table with in-frame rearrangements only. Some clones are missing; in checked studies, unresolved V genes explain under half, and the rest has no known cause. This sample has about 200,000 clones in its table, and about 80% of those were observed once. Approximately 8% of the sample is in the top ten clones. Sequencing was carried out using peripheral blood. Receptor source: an older woman with COVID-19, enrolled during active disease.

This chain uses TRBV6-5 with TRBJ2-3; D is uncertain. The CDR3 has 13 amino acids. Germline loops: CDR1 MNHEY, CDR2 SVGAGI. With 7 bases removed from V and 2 bases from J, the gap between germline ends came to 10 bases. This CDR3 is CASKAVLTDTQYF. CDR3 nucleotide sequence: TGTGCCAGCAAGGCGGTACTCACAGATACGCAGTATTTT.

A remark on this clone: This sample also contains other DNA sequences that code for the same CDR3. The V gene is TRBV7-9, the J gene TRBJ2-1; 9 nucleotides match TRBD2. Germline V gives CDR1 SEHNR, CDR2 FQNEAQ (reference sequence). The length of the CDR3 is 16 residues. The V segment lost 5 bases and the J segment 0 bases; nucleotides outside the gene matches: 5. CDR3 sequence reads: CASSPRGGSSYNEQFF. The CDR3 DNA follows: TGTGCCAGCAGCCCGCGGGGGGGGAGCTCCTACAATGAGCAGTTCTTC.

The chain is built from TRBV7-6 and TRBJ1-4, with 7 bases identical to TRBD1. Trimming at V came to 2 bases and at J to 4 bases, leaving 4 bases not matched to a gene. The CDR3 spans 15 residues. Germline V gene data show CDR1 as SGHVS and CDR2 as FNYEAQ. CDR3 in DNA: TGTGCCAGCAGCTTAAGTGGGACAGATAATGAAAAACTGTTTTTT. The encoded protein is CASSLSGTDNEKLFF.

The V call is TRBV29-1, the J call TRBJ2-1; D is possibly TRBD1 (5 bases). This CDR3 spans 12 amino acids. The germline CDR1 and CDR2 sequences are SQVTM and ANQGSEA. V dropped 4 bases and J dropped 5 bases, with 9 bases sitting between them. CDR3 DNA sequence: TGCAGCGTTGGCCAGGGCAACAATGAGCAGTTCTTC. This codes for CSVGQGNNEQFF.

This chain links TRBV19 with TRBJ1-5, with TRBD1 identical over 7 bases. Germline CDR1 reads LNHDA; CDR2 reads SQIVND (reference sequence). This CDR3 has 18 amino acids. Trimming took 1 base from V and 1 from J; bases not matched to a gene: 10. The CDR3 loop is CASSIAWTGIGSNQPQHF. CDR3 in DNA: TGTGCCAGTAGTATAGCCTGGACAGGTATCGGGAGCAATCAGCCCCAGCATTTT.

This chain connects TRBV3-1 (or the pseudogene TRBV3-2) to TRBJ2-7; D possibly corresponds to TRBD1 (5 bases). With 3 bases removed from V and 6 bases from J, the gap between germline ends came to 15 bases. Germline-derived CDR1 and CDR2 are LGHDT and YNNKEL (reference sequence). The CDR3 spans 14 residues. The CDR3 bases are TGTGCCAGCAGCCACGAGACAGTGGACGGCGAGCAGTACTTC. This sequence encodes CASSHETVDGEQYF.

This clone has a single count. V gene TRBV5-1 combines with J gene TRBJ1-2; 7 positions agree with TRBD1. This CDR3 region has 17 residues. V trimming: 0 bases; J trimming: 0 bases; junction bases outside the gene matches: 8. Germline CDR1 is SGHRS and CDR2 is YFSETQ. CDR3 DNA sequence: TGCGCCAGCAGCTTGGACCCGGACAGGCGAACTAACTATGGCTACACCTTC. Protein: CASSLDPDRRTNYGYTF.

The chain has TRBV14 and TRBJ1-1; a weak D match, TRBD1 (6 bases). CDR1 is SGHDN, CDR2 FVKESK, per germline. Trimming removed 3 bases at V and 6 bases at J, with 17 bases between. This CDR3 comprises 15 residues. CDR3 in amino acids: CASSHLRQGKAEAFF. The CDR3 nucleotides are TGTGCCAGCAGCCATCTGCGGCAGGGGAAGGCTGAAGCTTTCTTT. The full variable domain, its missing parts supplied by reference TRBV14 and TRBJ1-1, is EAGVTQFPSHSVIEKGQTVTLRCDPISGHDNLYWYRRVMGKEIKFLLHFVKESKQDESGMPNNRFLAERTGGTYSTLKVQPAELEDSGVYFCASSHLRQGKAEAFFGQGTRLTVV.

In its sample, this clone was seen a few times. The chain uses TRBV6-6 and TRBJ1-1; no clear D. The CDR3 extends over 12 amino acids. Germline V lookup: CDR1 MNHNY, CDR2 SVGAGI (reference sequence). Trimming removed 4 bases at V and 11 bases at J, with 14 bases between. DNA of the CDR3: TGTGCCAGCAGTTTAACCACACGTCCCGCTTTCTTT. It encodes CASSLTTRPAFF.

This clone has a handful of counts. The rearrangement joins TRBV7-9 to TRBJ2-1, with 16 bases that match TRBD2. The CDR3 runs to 17 residues. Trimming cost V 1 base and J 8 bases; bases outside gene matches: 5. The germline gives CDR1 SEHNR, CDR2 FQNEAQ (reference sequence). The chain's CDR3 is CASSLVGLAGGNDEQFF. As DNA, the CDR3 is TGTGCCAGCAGCTTAGTGGGACTAGCGGGAGGGAACGATGAGCAGTTCTTC.

Worth noting for this clone: This same CDR3 is encoded by further DNA sequences in the sample. DNA for the CDR3: TGTGCCAGCAGCTTGGGACTAGCGGGTGAGACCCAGTACTTC. It specifies CASSLGLAGETQYF. This chain uses TRBV5-6 with TRBJ2-5; 10 positions agree with TRBD2. The germline CDR1 and CDR2 sequences are SGHDT and YYEEEE. V dropped 0 bases and J dropped 5; count of bases not matched to a gene: 1. There are 14 residues in the CDR3.

The DNA of the CDR3 is TGTGCCAGCAGCCAAGAATGGACTAGCGGGATAAGTACCGAGACCCAGTACTTC. Amino acids: CASSQEWTSGISTETQYF. This sequence joins TRBV7-6 and TRBJ2-5; 12 bases map to TRBD2. Germline CDR1 SGHVS, CDR2 FNYEAQ. Trimming removed 5 bases from V and 5 bases from J; junction bases left unmatched: 15. The CDR3 consists of 18 residues.

This clone was seen a single time. The V gene is TRBV6-2 or TRBV6-3, the J gene TRBJ1-5; 7 nucleotides agree with TRBD1. This CDR3 has 13 amino acids. The germline CDR1 and CDR2 sequences are MNHEY and SVGEGT. Germline trimming cut 4 bases from V and 7 bases from J; bases unmatched to any gene: 4. CDR3 nucleotides: TGTGCCAGCAGTTTAGACAGGGCGCAGCCCCAGCATTTT. It yields the protein CASSLDRAQPQHF.

The rearrangement joins TRBV28 to TRBJ2-7, with TRBD1 matching over 8 bases. Per germline, CDR1 MDHEN and CDR2 SYDVKM. J lost 3 bases, V lost 6 bases, and 4 bases had no gene match. CDR3 length equals 13 residues. The CDR3 DNA reads TGTGCCAGCAGAAGGGACAGGAGCTACGAGCAGTACTTC. This encodes CASRRDRSYEQYF.

This clone has a single count. The CDR3 DNA is TGTGCCAGTAGCACAGGGTCGCGGCTATCACCCCTCCACTTT. This sequence encodes CASSTGSRLSPLHF. This chain links TRBV19 with TRBJ1-6, with D tentatively TRBD1 (6 bases). Germline V gene lookup returns CDR1 LNHDA and CDR2 SQIVND (reference sequence). Trimming took off 6 bases at V and 10 bases at J, with 16 bases between the two ends. The length of the CDR3 is 14 residues. The full variable domain, with the rest looked up from reference TRBV19 and TRBJ1-6, is DGGITQSPKYLFRKEGQNVTLSCEQNLNHDAMYWYRQDPGQGLRLIYYSQIVNDFQKGDIAEGYSVSREKKESFPLTVTSAQKNPTAFYLCASSTGSRLSPLHFGNGTRLTVT.

The CDR3 sequence is CASSLSGQGSVSGELFF. The CDR3 DNA is TGTGCCAGCAGCTTATCGGGACAGGGGAGTGTTAGCGGGGAGCTGTTTTTT. V usage is TRBV7-2 and J usage is TRBJ2-2; 10 bases are a match to TRBD1. This CDR3 is 17 amino acids long. CDR1 is SGHTA, CDR2 FQGNSA, per germline. With V trimmed by 2 bases and J by 7 bases, 10 bases remained unmatched.

CDR3 residues: CASNQQGAHGTGELFF. In nucleotides, the CDR3 is TGCGCCAGCAACCAGCAGGGGGCTCATGGAACCGGGGAGCTGTTTTTT. The gene calls are TRBV10-2 and TRBJ2-2, with 8 bases fitting TRBD1. The CDR3 covers 16 residues. Germline V gene lookup returns CDR1 WSHSY and CDR2 SAAADI. J was trimmed by 5 bases and V by 7 bases; bases with no gene match: 12.

The J gene is TRBJ1-1, the V gene TRBV21-1; the DNA was not compared with TRBD1, the D call given in the table. TRBV21-1 is recorded as a pseudogene. The length of the CDR3 is 16 residues. The CDR3 loop reads CASSLFGNRVRTEAFF. CDR3 sequence (DNA): TGTGCCAGCAGCCTATTCGGGAACAGGGTGCGGACTGAAGCTTTCTTT.

The V and J genes are TRBV28 and TRBJ1-5; 9 nucleotides align to TRBD1. CDR3 length: 15 amino acids. Unmatched junction bases numbered 9, after V lost 8 bases and J lost 4 bases. The germline V gene has CDR1 MDHEN and CDR2 SYDVKM. The CDR3 protein is CASGATGTGNQPQHF. CDR3 DNA: TGTGCCAGCGGAGCTACCGGGACAGGGAATCAGCCCCAGCATTTT.

This clone was counted only a few times. The chain is built from TRBV7-2 and TRBJ1-1; TRBD1 matches 10 bases. CDR1 and CDR2 from the germline V gene are SGHTA and FQGNSA. The J segment lost 7 bases and the V segment lost 2 bases, leaving 10 bases of the junction unmatched. This CDR3 comprises 16 residues. CDR3 coding DNA: TGTGCCAGCAGCTTACGTCCGGACAGGGGGGTCGGTGAAGCTTTCTTT. Translated: CASSLRPDRGVGEAFF.

The chain links TRBV3-1 (or the pseudogene TRBV3-2) to TRBJ1-6; D not certain. Germline loops: CDR1 LGHDT, CDR2 YNNKEL (reference sequence). V was clipped by 1 base and J by 9 bases, with 7 bases between them. This CDR3 comprises 13 residues. In DNA, the CDR3 is TGTGCCAGCAGCCAAGTCCGAGGTTCACCCCTCCACTTT. Translated, it gives CASSQVRGSPLHF.

The chain recombines TRBV9 with TRBJ2-7, with D tentatively TRBD2 (6 bases). This CDR3 contains 14 residues. Looked up from germline, CDR1 is SGDLS and CDR2 is YYNGEE. V was shortened by 0 bases and J by 6 bases, with 13 bases between the two germline ends. The CDR3 DNA is TGTGCCAGCAGCGTAGGTGCGGGAACGGGCGAGCAGTACTTC. This encodes CASSVGAGTGEQYF. Full variable domain (rest looked up from reference TRBV9 and TRBJ2-7): DSGVTQTPKHLITATGQRVTLRCSPRSGDLSVYWYQQSLDQGLQFLIQYYNGEERAKGNILERFSAQQFPDLHSELNLSSLELGDSALYFCASSVGAGTGEQYFGPGTRLTVT.

The rearrangement links TRBV15 to TRBJ1-4; 9 nucleotides line up with TRBD1. The CDR3 covers 15 residues. With V trimmed by 0 bases and J by 8 bases, 4 bases remained unmatched. Per the germline V gene, CDR1 is LNHNV and CDR2 is YYDKDF (reference sequence). The CDR3: CATSRDRTGEEKLFF. The CDR3 bases are TGTGCCACCAGCAGAGACCGGACAGGGGAGGAAAAACTGTTTTTT.

This sequence joins TRBV2 and TRBJ2-1, with D possibly being TRBD2 (6 bases). This CDR3 contains 13 residues. The V end was cut by 6 bases, the J end by 8 bases, with 14 bases between. CDR1 and CDR2 (germline): SNHLY, FYNNEI. The DNA of the CDR3 is TGTGCCAGCAGCCGACGGGAGAATGATGAGCAGTTCTTC. This codes for CASSRRENDEQFF.

The V call is TRBV21-1, the J call TRBJ2-4; no check of the table's D call, TRBD2, against the DNA was made. TRBV21-1 is a documented pseudogene. The CDR3 is 14 amino acids. Written as DNA, the CDR3 is TGTGCCAGCACCTACGGGTCGTCAAAGGACATTCAGTACTTC. As protein: CASTYGSSKDIQYF.

The chain has TRBV7-8 and TRBJ2-2, with 8 bases identical to TRBD2. The V gene end was trimmed by 2 bases and the J gene end by 6 bases; junction bases not matched to a gene: 5. There are 15 residues in the CDR3. Germline V lookup: CDR1 SGHVS, CDR2 FQNEAQ. Written as DNA, the CDR3 is TGTGCCAGCAGCTTACGGCGGGAGGCGGCCGGGGAGCTGTTTTTT. The encoded protein is CASSLRREAAGELFF.

The sample holds a few counts of this clone. The chain links TRBV3-1 (or the pseudogene TRBV3-2) to TRBJ2-2; 9 bases agree with TRBD1. This CDR3 has 16 residues. CDR1 is LGHDT and CDR2 is YNNKEL in the germline V gene (reference sequence). With 3 bases clipped from V and 6 bases from J, the junction kept 8 bases outside the gene matches. The CDR3 sequence: CASSHYGTGWSGELFF. The CDR3 nucleotides are TGTGCCAGCAGCCACTACGGGACAGGGTGGTCCGGGGAGCTGTTTTTT.